The present T cell receptor beta chain was sequenced within a study of neoadjuvant anti-PD-1 for oral cavity cancer (dated by TCRdb to the early 2020s). At the level of the whole study: Three to four biweekly doses of nivolumab at 3 mg/kg were mostly administered to patients before curative-intent surgical resection. Under RECIST 1.1, a patient counted as a responder if showing complete response, partial response or stable disease, and as a non-responder if showing progression. The parent correlative cohort had 12 to 13 patients and a response rate of roughly 31%. Patients without progression received a fourth nivolumab dose around day 43 and underwent definitive surgical resection on days 50-56.

This clone is a singleton in its sample. Its binding antigen is unknown. Base qualities are missing; no much larger clone stands one base away. Read against the paper, the sample's time point label means: after neoadjuvant nivolumab, at surgical resection. None of the patients had received prior systemic or radiation treatment, and all were newly diagnosed with stage II-IVA oral cavity squamous cell carcinoma. The cohort was made up of patients with locally advanced, HPV-negative oral cavity squamous cell carcinoma. Peripheral blood mononuclear cells were analyzed directly, without maintenance or expansion in culture. Samples came from a longitudinal correlative study of a single-arm phase II trial of neoadjuvant nivolumab in oral cavity squamous cell carcinoma. Subject-matched pre- and post-treatment PBMCs and tumors from three responders and three non-responders were subjected to genomic DNA-based TCRbeta sequencing. Peripheral blood mononuclear cells were drawn once before nivolumab treatment and a second time after treatment, when surgery took place. The Maxwell RSC DNA from Cells kit was used to isolate genomic DNA from PBMCs.

On the study overall, not on this receptor specifically: After neoadjuvant nivolumab, significantly higher T cell clonality (Gini index) was found within PBMCs in non-responders than in responders. Only a few patients per response group were included in the TCR analyses, and the authors called for validation in larger cohorts. A higher pretreatment blood Treg/Th17 ratio correlated with both higher pretreatment blood TCRbeta clonality and lower post-treatment tumor TCRbeta clonality.

From a lookup of the germline V gene, CDR1 and CDR2 are ENHRY and SYGVKD. V and J lose 7 bases and 7 bases, and a span of 13 bases separates them. Its CDR3 holds 13 amino acids, cysteine through phenylalanine. The read is trimmed to its CDR3 DNA, 39 bases read in frame from base 1. For deep sequencing, PBMC libraries mostly used approximately 0.45 ug of input genomic DNA, with six replicates for each sample. The immunoSEQ hsTCRbeta kit was used to prepare TCRbeta libraries, following the manufacturer's instructions. The finished libraries were brought together in one pool at approximately 3 nM, which was then read using an Illumina NovaSeq 6000 S4 flow cell. For the original study's pipeline: Raw data preprocessing and quality control were performed with the immunoSEQ Analyzer. The analysis was limited to productive rearrangements, and each clonotype was defined by a unique CDR3 amino acid sequence. Repertoire clonality was estimated as the Gini-Simpson index, computed with the R package tcR. Student's t test was used to compare Gini indices, while Pearson correlation assessed associations with tumor size change. TCRdb re-hosts the immuneACCESS table, in-frame sequences only. Its copies lack some clones; in the studies checked, an unresolved V gene accounts for under half of them, and the cause for the rest is not known. V and J calls plus clone size are reproduced from that table; the DNA served to infer D and trimming. The sample table holds just over 65,000 clones, of which 70% to 90% were seen once. The ten largest clonotypes hold about 3.4% of the sample.

The sequence derives from a person aged 40 to 85 with oral cavity squamous cell carcinoma. The chain links TRBV10-3 with TRBJ2-2; TRBD1 is perhaps the D gene, given 6 matching bases. This specimen was PBMCs, taken after nivolumab (anti-PD-1) treatment. The sequenced DNA is TGTGCCATCACGGCAGGGGACGGCGGGGAGCTGTTTTTT. It codes for CAITAGDGGELFF.